The 24 T cell receptor beta chains below all came from one sample that was sequenced in a study of T cell responses to AZD1222 COVID-19 vaccine. Here immunoSEQ multiplex PCR was the method, and the copy in TCRdb shows in-frame clones only, minus some. The table includes roughly 100,000 clones, about 94% detected once. The material was peripheral blood, obtained on day 0 of AZD1222 vaccination. These receptors were obtained from an adult in good health.

The V and J genes are TRBV6-5 and TRBJ1-2; TRBD1 matches 8 bases. The J segment lost 6 bases and the V segment lost 6 bases, leaving 12 bases of the junction unmatched. The CDR3 length is 15 residues. Germline CDR1 and CDR2: MNHEY and SVGAGI. The CDR3 is CASRLEQGDWDGYTF. In DNA form, the CDR3 reads TGTGCCAGCAGACTTGAACAGGGGGATTGGGATGGCTACACCTTC.

The chain is built from TRBV7-2 and TRBJ2-7; D call uncertain. Deletions cut 1 base from V and 6 bases from J, with 10 bases between. CDR1 and CDR2 (germline): SGHTA, FQGNSA. This CDR3 region has 13 residues. CDR3 sequence (DNA): TGTGCCAGCAGCTTAGTTACCTCTGGCGAGCAGTACTTC. This gives the protein CASSLVTSGEQYF.

CDR3 protein: CASRIRQGVYEQYF. CDR3 sequence (DNA): TGCGCCAGCAGAATAAGGCAGGGTGTGTACGAGCAGTACTTC. This chain connects TRBV5-1 to TRBJ2-7; possibly TRBD1 for D (5 bases). The CDR3 consists of 14 residues. V was shortened by 5 bases and J by 4 bases, with 16 bases between the two germline ends. The germline V gene encodes CDR1 SGHRS and CDR2 YFSETQ.

V usage is TRBV7-8 and J usage is TRBJ2-6; D tentatively fits TRBD1 or TRBD2 (6 bases each). Germline CDR1 is SGHVS and CDR2 is FQNEAQ. V lost 5 bases to trimming and J lost 0 bases, with 17 bases between them. The CDR3 loop spans 18 amino acids. The CDR3 nucleotides read TGTGCCAGCAGCCCCCGGGGGCTAGACCTCTCTGGGGCCAACGTCCTGACTTTC. Its translation: CASSPRGLDLSGANVLTF.

The chain links TRBV30 to TRBJ1-1; D not resolved. V lost 7 bases and J lost 2, with 11 bases in between. Germline CDR1 reads GTSNPN; CDR2 reads SVGIG (reference sequence). This CDR3 has 12 residues. This chain's CDR3 is CAFNRFNTEAFF. In nucleotides, the CDR3 is TGTGCCTTCAACAGATTTAACACTGAAGCTTTCTTT.

V is TRBV3-1 (or the pseudogene TRBV3-2) and J is TRBJ1-6; D uncertain. Per germline, CDR1 LGHDT and CDR2 YNNKEL (reference sequence). The V gene lost 0 bases and the J gene lost 12 bases, with 12 bases spanning the gap. The length of the CDR3 is 14 residues. CDR3 DNA: TGTGCCAGCAGCCAAGATACCGCTGGGGTACCCCTCCACTTT. Protein product: CASSQDTAGVPLHF.

The chain recombines TRBV4-2 with TRBJ2-2; TRBD1 or TRBD2 may be the D gene (5 bases each). The V end was cut by 1 base, the J end by 2 bases, with 11 bases between. CDR3 size: 16 residues. Germline V gene data show CDR1 as LGHNA and CDR2 as YNFKEQ. The CDR3: CASSQVGAGNTGELFF. In DNA, the CDR3 is TGTGCCAGCAGCCAAGTAGGGGCGGGCAACACCGGGGAGCTGTTTTTT.

The chain uses TRBV5-5 and TRBJ2-3; D call uncertain. The CDR3 extends over 14 amino acids. Germline CDR1 is SGHKS and CDR2 is YYEKEE (reference sequence). Trimming took 3 bases from V and 2 from J, leaving 10 bases between them. CDR3 nucleotides: TGTGCCAGCAGCTCCGTAGTATCCACAGATACGCAGTATTTT. It codes for CASSSVVSTDTQYF.

This chain connects TRBV9 to TRBJ1-2, with D maybe TRBD1 (5 bases). This CDR3 region has 14 residues. Germline values: CDR1 SGDLS, CDR2 YYNGEE. Trimming removed 3 bases at V and 7 bases at J, with 16 bases between. CDR3 protein: CASSGSQGISGYTF. In DNA form, the CDR3 reads TGTGCCAGCAGCGGGTCCCAGGGAATTTCTGGCTACACCTTC.

The CDR3 sequence: CASRPSETGYTF. CDR3 nucleotide sequence: TGTGCCAGCAGGCCCTCGGAGACGGGCTACACCTTC. The V gene is TRBV6-5, the J gene TRBJ1-2; D is undetermined. The CDR3 length is 12 residues. Trimming cost V 6 bases and J 8 bases, with 13 bases left between them. The V gene's germline CDR1 is MNHEY and CDR2 SVGAGI.

The genes are TRBV6-5 and TRBJ2-2; no reliable D call. The CDR3 has 13 amino acids. CDR1 MNHEY and CDR2 SVGAGI come from the germline V gene. V was trimmed by 2 bases and J by 7 bases, leaving 8 bases between them. The CDR3 region is CASSYRQVGELFF. CDR3 in DNA: TGTGCCAGCAGTTACCGGCAGGTCGGGGAGCTGTTTTTT.

This clone was recorded once. The chain carries TRBV9 and TRBJ1-3, with D possibly being TRBD1 (5 bases). This CDR3 comprises 15 residues. The germline V gene encodes CDR1 SGDLS and CDR2 YYNGEE. The V end lost 0 bases, the J end lost 4 bases, and 11 bases lay between the germline ends. CDR3 sequence (DNA): TGTGCCAGCAGCGTAGCGGGGCAGGGAGGAAACACCATATATTTT. It is translated as CASSVAGQGGNTIYF. Combining the CDR3 with reference TRBV9 and TRBJ1-3 gives the whole variable domain DSGVTQTPKHLITATGQRVTLRCSPRSGDLSVYWYQQSLDQGLQFLIQYYNGEERAKGNILERFSAQQFPDLHSELNLSSLELGDSALYFCASSVAGQGGNTIYFGEGSWLTVV.

The V and J genes are TRBV2 and TRBJ1-5; 7 bases are shared with TRBD1. The CDR3 spans 15 residues. In germline, CDR1 is SNHLY, CDR2 FYNNEI. Trimming cost V 4 bases and J 0 bases; bases outside gene matches: 3. CDR3 coding DNA: TGTGCCAGCAGTGCGACAGGGAATAGCAATCAGCCCCAGCATTTT. It is translated as CASSATGNSNQPQHF. Filled out from reference TRBV2 and TRBJ1-5, the complete variable domain reads EPEVTQTPSHQVTQMGQEVILRCVPISNHLYFYWYRQILGQKVEFLVSFYNNEISEKSEIFDDQFSVERPDGSNFTLKIRSTKLEDSAMYFCASSATGNSNQPQHFGDGTRLSIL.

The chain links TRBV28 to TRBJ2-7, with 7 bases fitting TRBD2. With V trimmed by 5 bases and J by 3 bases, 10 bases remained unmatched. CDR1 MDHEN and CDR2 SYDVKM come from the germline V gene. The length of the CDR3 is 15 residues. As DNA, the CDR3 is TGTGCCAGCAGTCCCCCCGGAGGGAGGGTCTACGAGCAGTACTTC. Translated, it gives CASSPPGGRVYEQYF.

The chain carries TRBV6-5 and TRBJ1-2; TRBD1 matches 7 bases. CDR3 size: 13 residues. V was clipped by 4 bases and J by 7 bases; unmatched bases: 6. Germline CDR1 MNHEY, CDR2 SVGAGI. This chain's CDR3 is CASSFGQVRGYTF. The CDR3 DNA reads as TGTGCCAGCAGTTTCGGACAGGTTCGTGGCTACACCTTC.

This clone was observed a handful of times. This chain uses TRBV19 with TRBJ1-1, with D perhaps TRBD1 (6 bases). CDR1 is LNHDA and CDR2 is SQIVND in the germline V gene (reference sequence). The CDR3 totals 12 residues. Trimming removed 5 bases from V and 7 bases from J, with 11 bases in between. The CDR3 sequence: CASSFTGIEAFF. DNA of the CDR3: TGTGCCAGTAGTTTTACAGGGATTGAAGCTTTCTTT.

This chain connects TRBV10-2 to TRBJ1-6; D might be TRBD1 (5 bases). The CDR3 sequence is 13 residues long. Trimming cost V 3 bases and J 9 bases, with 9 bases left between them. The germline V gene encodes CDR1 WSHSY and CDR2 SAAADI. The CDR3 here is CASSERGGSPLHF. DNA for the CDR3: TGCGCCAGCAGTGAAAGGGGCGGTTCACCCCTCCACTTT.

This chain links TRBV12-5 with TRBJ2-5; 11 bases are shared with TRBD2. Germline V gene sequence: CDR1 LGHNT, CDR2 FRNRAP. With 6 bases clipped from V and 4 bases from J, the junction kept 10 bases outside the gene matches. This CDR3 comprises 16 residues. The CDR3 loop is CASGQPRLAGLETQYF. The CDR3 DNA reads as TGTGCTAGTGGGCAACCCAGACTAGCGGGGTTAGAGACCCAGTACTTC.

The V call is TRBV7-2, the J call TRBJ1-3; D gene unclear. Trimming left V 3 bases short and J 0 bases short, with 9 bases between. CDR3 size: 15 residues. Germline V gene lookup returns CDR1 SGHTA and CDR2 FQGNSA. CDR3 sequence (DNA): TGTGCCAGCAGCTTGGAGGCGAGCTCTGGAAACACCATATATTTT. Protein product: CASSLEASSGNTIYF.

The chain has TRBV28 and TRBJ1-5; 9 nucleotides agree with TRBD1. Germline values: CDR1 MDHEN, CDR2 SYDVKM. V lost 7 bases, J lost 5 bases, and 3 bases stayed unmatched. The CDR3 totals 13 residues. The CDR3, as DNA: TGTGCCAGCACCCGGGACAGGGATCAGCCCCAGCATTTT. Translating it yields CASTRDRDQPQHF.

The chain combines TRBV19 with TRBJ2-1; D call uncertain. Looked up from germline, CDR1 is LNHDA and CDR2 is SQIVND (reference sequence). This CDR3 is built from 13 residues. With 6 bases removed from V and 2 bases from J, the gap between germline ends came to 8 bases. The CDR3 DNA sequence: TGTGCCAGTAGCTCACCAGCCTACAATGAGCAGTTCTTC. Translation gives CASSSPAYNEQFF.

The chain employs TRBV28 and TRBJ2-7; D is ambiguous. The CDR3 covers 11 residues. In germline, CDR1 is MDHEN, CDR2 SYDVKM. V was pared by 6 bases and J by 3 bases, with 6 bases between. The CDR3 sequence: CASREFYEQYF. The DNA for the CDR3 is TGTGCCAGCAGGGAATTCTACGAGCAGTACTTC. Using reference TRBV28 and TRBJ2-7 for the parts outside the CDR3, the full variable domain is DVKVTQSSRYLVKRTGEKVFLECVQDMDHENMFWYRQDPGLGLRLIYFSYDVKMKEKGDIPEGYSVSREKKERFSLILESASTNQTSMYLCASREFYEQYFGPGTRLTVT.

The chain couples TRBV11-2 to TRBJ1-1; the D is unclear. In germline, CDR1 is SGHAT, CDR2 FQNNGV. This CDR3 spans 14 amino acids. V dropped 7 bases and J dropped 5 bases, with 17 bases sitting between them. The chain's CDR3 is CASTPTSSRTEAFF. The CDR3, as DNA: TGTGCCAGCACCCCGACTAGTAGTAGAACTGAAGCTTTCTTT.

The chain is built from TRBV21-1 and TRBJ2-4. TRBV21-1 is noted as a pseudogene. The CDR3 is 13 amino acids. CDR3 nucleotide sequence: TGTGCCAGCGCCGACGGTTACAAAAACATTCAGTACTTC. Its protein product is CASADGYKNIQYF.